One sample yielded the 32 T cell receptor beta chains listed below, sequenced in a study of blood T cell repertoires in COVID-19 (dated by TCRdb to about 2020). Library preparation was by the immunoSEQ multiplex PCR assay. Entries here come from immuneACCESS through TCRdb and include only in-frame sequences with V and J called. Some clones fail to appear in such tables; in the studies checked, an unresolved V gene covers under half of the shortfall, and the cause of the remainder is unknown. The sample records a few hundred thousand clones, 85% of which are singletons. The leading ten clones occupy around 3.9% of the sample. Source material: peripheral blood. These TCRs come from a woman in her fifties or sixties with active or convalescent COVID-19.

The V call is TRBV19, the J call TRBJ2-1, with D perhaps matching TRBD1 (6 bases). CDR3 length: 14 residues. Trimming took off 8 bases at V and 5 bases at J, with 16 bases between the two ends. Germline lookup yields CDR1 LNHDA and CDR2 SQIVND (reference sequence). The CDR3 loop reads CASGPGHKNNEQFF. The CDR3 DNA sequence: TGTGCCAGTGGACCGGGACATAAGAACAATGAGCAGTTCTTC. Variable domain in full (rest from reference TRBV19 and TRBJ2-1): DGGITQSPKYLFRKEGQNVTLSCEQNLNHDAMYWYRQDPGQGLRLIYYSQIVNDFQKGDIAEGYSVSREKKESFPLTVTSAQKNPTAFYLCASGPGHKNNEQFFGPGTRLTVL.

CDR3 sequence: CASSVAGADTQYF. CDR3 nucleotide sequence: TGTGCCAGTAGTGTAGCGGGAGCGGATACGCAGTATTTT. The J gene is TRBJ2-3, the V gene TRBV19; 9 bases match TRBD2. The CDR3 sequence is 13 residues long. V shed 5 bases and J 6 bases; nucleotides not matched to a gene: 3. Germline V gives CDR1 LNHDA, CDR2 SQIVND (reference sequence).

The V and J genes are TRBV11-2 and TRBJ1-6, with a possible D match to TRBD1 (6 bases). Germline V gene lookup returns CDR1 SGHAT and CDR2 FQNNGV. V gave up 5 bases and J gave up 10 bases, with 15 bases separating them. The CDR3 length is 14 residues. The CDR3 DNA sequence: TGTGCCAGCAGCGGCGGACAGCCGAGATCACCCCTCCACTTT. This sequence encodes CASSGGQPRSPLHF.

For this clone: The DNA is left out, because the CDR3 cannot be placed on it with certainty; the CDR3 is given as TCRdb lists it. The V call is TRBV21-1, the J call TRBJ1-4. TRBV21-1 is a pseudogene. The CDR3 has 15 amino acids, counting both end residues. CDR3 sequence: CASSKWGGGNEKLFF.

The CDR3 region has the DNA TGTGCCAGCAGCTTAGCAGGGAGCACTAACTATGGCTACACCTTC. As protein: CASSLAGSTNYGYTF. The rearrangement links TRBV7-8 to TRBJ1-2; D is undetermined. Trimming removed 0 bases from V and 0 bases from J, with 8 bases in between. There are 15 residues in the CDR3. Germline V lookup: CDR1 SGHVS, CDR2 FQNEAQ.

The genes are TRBV2 and TRBJ1-1; no clear D. This CDR3 region has 13 residues. Germline CDR1 is SNHLY and CDR2 is FYNNEI. Deletions cut 6 bases from V and 3 bases from J, with 11 bases between. Here the CDR3 DNA reads TGTGCCAGCAGGGGTTCTCGGGACACTGAAGCTTTCTTT. Protein sequence: CASRGSRDTEAFF. The entire variable domain, with the rest obtained from reference TRBV2 and TRBJ1-1, is as follows: EPEVTQTPSHQVTQMGQEVILRCVPISNHLYFYWYRQILGQKVEFLVSFYNNEISEKSEIFDDQFSVERPDGSNFTLKIRSTKLEDSAMYFCASRGSRDTEAFFGQGTRLTVV.

The chain links TRBV28 to TRBJ1-4, with 8 bases identical to TRBD1. Looked up from germline, CDR1 is MDHEN and CDR2 is SYDVKM. The CDR3 sequence is 15 residues long. With 4 bases clipped from V and 8 bases from J, the junction kept 9 bases outside the gene matches. The CDR3 nucleotides read TGTGCCAGCAGTTCACCGACAGGGGAGGGGGAAAAACTGTTTTTT. Its translation is CASSSPTGEGEKLFF. The full variable domain, rest sourced from reference TRBV28 and TRBJ1-4, is DVKVTQSSRYLVKRTGEKVFLECVQDMDHENMFWYRQDPGLGLRLIYFSYDVKMKEKGDIPEGYSVSREKKERFSLILESASTNQTSMYLCASSSPTGEGEKLFFGSGTQLSVL.

The genes are TRBV14 and TRBJ2-7; 10 bases agree with TRBD2. J was trimmed by 7 bases and V by 4 bases; bases with no gene match: 22. The CDR3 runs 19 residues. CDR1 SGHDN and CDR2 FVKESK come from the germline V gene. The CDR3 DNA reads as TGTGCCAGCAGCCCGAAAGGGCTAGCGGGAGACATGCCTCTACGGGAGCAGTACTTC. Translation gives CASSPKGLAGDMPLREQYF.

V is TRBV7-6 and J is TRBJ2-2; the match to TRBD2 covers 12 bases. J was trimmed by 6 bases and V by 3 bases; bases with no gene match: 17. CDR1 SGHVS and CDR2 FNYEAQ come from the germline V gene. This CDR3 is 20 amino acids long. The CDR3 reads CASSFLGQGRGTSGPGELFF. CDR3 bases: TGTGCCAGCAGCTTCCTAGGACAGGGCCGCGGGACTAGCGGGCCCGGGGAGCTGTTTTTT.

The J gene is TRBJ2-1, the V gene TRBV30; 11 nucleotides line up with TRBD2. Germline V gene sequence: CDR1 GTSNPN, CDR2 SVGIG (reference sequence). CDR3 length equals 13 residues. V lost 3 bases, J lost 13 bases, and 8 bases stayed unmatched. This CDR3 reads CAWRKTSGASQFF. The DNA for the CDR3 is TGTGCCTGGAGGAAGACTAGCGGGGCTTCACAGTTCTTC.

The V gene is TRBV6-1, the J gene TRBJ2-1; D may be TRBD1 (6 bases). The length of the CDR3 is 15 residues. Trimming cost V 2 bases and J 12 bases, with 20 bases left between them. Germline V gene data show CDR1 as MNHNS and CDR2 as SASEGT. CDR3 loop: CASSELGAGREGQFF. The CDR3 DNA is TGTGCCAGCAGTGAACTGGGGGCCGGCCGGGAAGGGCAGTTCTTC.

The chain links TRBV4-1 to TRBJ2-7; TRBD2 matches at 8 bases. The J segment lost 6 bases and the V segment lost 4 bases, leaving 14 bases of the junction unmatched. Germline loops: CDR1 MGHRA, CDR2 YSYEKL. The CDR3 loop spans 16 amino acids. This chain's CDR3 is CASSPLVQRESGEQYF. The CDR3 bases are TGCGCCAGCAGCCCCCTGGTACAGCGGGAGTCGGGCGAGCAGTACTTC.

The chain recombines TRBV7-2 with TRBJ2-5; D is unclear. Germline assignment: CDR1 SGHTA and CDR2 FQGNSA. This CDR3 comprises 12 residues. V lost 2 bases and J 4 bases, leaving 5 bases between the germline ends. In DNA form, the CDR3 reads TGTGCCAGCAGCTTAAATCGAGAGACCCAGTACTTC. It translates to CASSLNRETQYF.

This clone was found a few times. The rearrangement uses TRBV11-3 and TRBJ1-1, with D maybe TRBD1 (6 bases). The length of the CDR3 is 15 residues. V was pared by 2 bases and J by 2 bases, with 12 bases between. Germline V CDR1 and CDR2: SGHNT, YENEEA. CDR3 region: CASSLPRQVNTEAFF. The CDR3 nucleotides are TGTGCCAGCAGCTTACCACGACAGGTTAACACTGAAGCTTTCTTT.

The count of this clone is one. J is TRBJ1-6 and V is TRBV11-2; maybe TRBD1 (6 bases). Germline-derived CDR1 and CDR2 are SGHAT and FQNNGV. The length of the CDR3 is 15 residues. Trimming removed 4 bases at V and 8 bases at J, with 15 bases between. The CDR3 loop is CASSSVQGYYSPLHF. The CDR3 DNA sequence: TGTGCCAGCAGCTCGGTACAGGGTTATTATTCACCCCTCCACTTT.

This chain joins TRBV7-2 and TRBJ1-1, with 10 bases that match TRBD1. CDR1 and CDR2 (germline): SGHTA, FQGNSA. With V trimmed by 8 bases and J by 0 bases, 6 bases remained unmatched. CDR3 length: 15 amino acids. CDR3 DNA sequence: TGTGCCAGCCGAAGACAGGGGGCCATGAACACTGAAGCTTTCTTT. Protein product: CASRRQGAMNTEAFF.

V usage is TRBV6-2 or TRBV6-3 and J usage is TRBJ1-2; 8 bases align to TRBD1. From germline, CDR1 is MNHEY and CDR2 SVGEGT. The CDR3 length is 14 residues. V was pared by 2 bases and J by 8 bases, with 7 bases of the junction left unmatched. Here the CDR3 reads CASSYAGQGRGYTF. The CDR3 nucleotides read TGTGCCAGCAGTTACGCCGGACAGGGCAGGGGCTACACCTTC.

This clone was detected only once. The chain uses TRBV4-2 and TRBJ2-1; 8 bases match TRBD2. V gave up 4 bases and J gave up 4 bases; unmatched junction bases: 6. Germline V lookup: CDR1 LGHNA, CDR2 YNFKEQ. The CDR3 runs to 15 residues. CDR3 in DNA: TGTGCCAGCAGCCCTGGACTAGCATCATACAATGAGCAGTTCTTC. Amino acid sequence: CASSPGLASYNEQFF.

This chain uses TRBV29-1 with TRBJ2-1; weak D call: TRBD1 (6 bases). CDR1 SQVTM and CDR2 ANQGSEA come from the germline V gene. CDR3 length equals 15 residues. The ends were cut back, 7 bases at V and 9 bases at J, with 25 bases in the middle. CDR3 nucleotides: TGCAGCGCTTCGGCCGGGACACCCCCGGTTGGTGAGCAGTTCTTC. Its protein product is CSASAGTPPVGEQFF.

The chain uses TRBV7-2 and TRBJ2-5, with TRBD1 identical over 7 bases. Germline lookup yields CDR1 SGHTA and CDR2 FQGNSA. The CDR3 is 16 residues long. V was pared by 5 bases and J by 3 bases, with 12 bases of the junction left unmatched. The CDR3 DNA sequence: TGTGCCAGCAGCCTTTACCGAATACAGGGGAAAGAGACCCAGTACTTC. Translated, it gives CASSLYRIQGKETQYF.

The chain uses TRBV7-9 and TRBJ1-2; D is unclear. The CDR3 has 13 amino acids. V shed 5 bases and J shed 3 bases, with 10 bases lying between them. The V gene's germline CDR1 is SEHNR and CDR2 FQNEAQ (reference sequence). CDR3 sequence (DNA): TGTGCCAGCAGCCACAGTCTGGACTATGGCTACACCTTC. This translates into CASSHSLDYGYTF. Full variable domain (outside the CDR3, taken from reference TRBV7-9 and TRBJ1-2): DTGVSQNPRHKITKRGQNVTFRCDPISEHNRLYWYRQTLGQGPEFLTYFQNEAQLEKSRLLSDRFSAERPKGSFSTLEIQRTEQGDSAMYLCASSHSLDYGYTFGSGTRLTVV.

The chain uses TRBV5-4 and TRBJ2-5, with TRBD2 identical over 10 bases. The ends lost 0 bases at V and 7 bases at J; junction bases unmatched: 9. The V gene's germline CDR1 is SGHNT and CDR2 YYREEE (reference sequence). The CDR3 runs to 16 residues. The CDR3 reads CASSLARASGRGTQYF. The CDR3 nucleotides read TGTGCCAGCAGCTTGGCCAGGGCTAGCGGGAGAGGGACCCAGTACTTC.

This clone has a handful of counts. The chain joins TRBV18 to TRBJ2-7, with a tentative D call TRBD1 (6 bases). CDR1 and CDR2 from the germline V gene are KGHSH and LQKENI. Trimming left V 3 bases short and J 5 bases short, with 11 bases between. This CDR3 contains 13 residues. The CDR3 loop reads CASSPGQSNEQYF. The CDR3 coding sequence is TGTGCCAGCTCACCCGGACAGTCCAACGAGCAGTACTTC. Based on the CDR3 plus reference TRBV18 and TRBJ2-7, the full variable domain is NAGVMQNPRHLVRRRGQEARLRCSPMKGHSHVYWYRQLPEEGLKFMVYLQKENIIDESGMPKERFSAEFPKEGPSILRIQQVVRGDSAAYFCASSPGQSNEQYFGPGTRLTVT.

This clone was detected only a few times. The chain carries TRBV11-3 and TRBJ2-1, with 7 bases aligning to TRBD2. This CDR3 spans 16 amino acids. From germline, CDR1 is SGHNT and CDR2 YENEEA. J gave up 3 bases and V 6 bases, and 11 bases lay outside the gene matches. CDR3: CASSLREGLGYNEQFF. The CDR3 DNA reads as TGTGCCAGCAGTCTAAGGGAGGGGTTGGGCTACAATGAGCAGTTCTTC.

V and J are TRBV23-1 and TRBJ2-7, with D perhaps TRBD1 (5 bases). TRBV23-1 is identified as an open reading frame with a role that is uncertain. This CDR3 has 15 residues. The germline V and J ends were trimmed by 7 bases and 4 bases, with 20 bases remaining between them. CDR3 bases: TGCGCCAGCAACCCCAAAGGGGCTCTTAGATACGAGCAGTACTTC. This gives the protein CASNPKGALRYEQYF.

The V call is TRBV13, the J call TRBJ2-3; 13 bases are a match to TRBD2. The CDR3 covers 17 residues. The V gene end was trimmed by 5 bases and the J gene end by 4 bases; junction bases not matched to a gene: 9. Germline V CDR1 and CDR2: PRHDT, FYEKMQ (reference sequence). The CDR3 DNA follows: TGTGCCAGCAGCCAACTAGCGGGAGGGCCAACCGCAGATACGCAGTATTTT. Its translation: CASSQLAGGPTADTQYF.

The chain uses TRBV12-2 and TRBJ1-1; TRBD1 reflects the table's D call only, with no check against the DNA. TRBV12-2 is assigned pseudogene status. The CDR3 length is 18 residues. In DNA form, the CDR3 reads TGTGCAAGTCGCTTGGGACAGGGAGAAGGGGTCTTTGGCACTGAAGCTTTCTTT. It is translated as CASRLGQGEGVFGTEAFF.

The rearrangement joins TRBV4-1 to TRBJ1-4; no firm D call. Germline assignment: CDR1 MGHRA and CDR2 YSYEKL. Between the trimmed V and J ends, which lost 2 bases and 0 bases, there was a span of 7 bases. This CDR3 has 15 residues. The CDR3 loop reads CASSQSTATNEKLFF. The CDR3 bases are TGCGCCAGCAGCCAAAGTACAGCAACTAATGAAAAACTGTTTTTT.

The J gene is TRBJ2-5, the V gene TRBV2; weak D call: TRBD2 (5 bases). The CDR3 is 15 residues long. Trimming removed 6 bases from V and 3 bases from J, with 17 bases in between. The germline V gene encodes CDR1 SNHLY and CDR2 FYNNEI. CDR3 sequence: CASSGRSFGKETQYF. As DNA, the CDR3 is TGTGCCAGCAGCGGCCGCTCGTTCGGGAAAGAGACCCAGTACTTC.

This chain links TRBV19 with TRBJ1-5; weak D call: TRBD1 (5 bases). This CDR3 is built from 15 residues. Germline V lookup: CDR1 LNHDA, CDR2 SQIVND (reference sequence). V shed 10 bases and J shed 6 bases, with 22 bases lying between them. CDR3 residues: CATQELQGKGQPQHF. CDR3 DNA: TGTGCCACCCAAGAGTTGCAGGGTAAAGGTCAGCCCCAGCATTTT.

This chain uses TRBV19 with TRBJ1-3; D is perhaps TRBD1 (5 bases). This CDR3 is built from 16 residues. Looked up from germline, CDR1 is LNHDA and CDR2 is SQIVND (reference sequence). V shed 4 bases and J shed 0 bases, with 13 bases lying between them. CDR3 sequence (DNA): TGTGCCAGTAGTACACCGAGACAGTTCTCTGGAAACACCATATATTTT. Amino acids: CASSTPRQFSGNTIYF.

The J gene is TRBJ2-3, the V gene TRBV10-2; 12 positions match TRBD2. Germline CDR1 is WSHSY and CDR2 is SAAADI. This CDR3 contains 15 residues. Trimming took 6 bases from V and 3 from J; bases not matched to a gene: 4. CDR3: CASSHGLAGTDTQYF. CDR3 bases: TGCGCCAGCAGCCACGGACTAGCGGGAACAGATACGCAGTATTTT.